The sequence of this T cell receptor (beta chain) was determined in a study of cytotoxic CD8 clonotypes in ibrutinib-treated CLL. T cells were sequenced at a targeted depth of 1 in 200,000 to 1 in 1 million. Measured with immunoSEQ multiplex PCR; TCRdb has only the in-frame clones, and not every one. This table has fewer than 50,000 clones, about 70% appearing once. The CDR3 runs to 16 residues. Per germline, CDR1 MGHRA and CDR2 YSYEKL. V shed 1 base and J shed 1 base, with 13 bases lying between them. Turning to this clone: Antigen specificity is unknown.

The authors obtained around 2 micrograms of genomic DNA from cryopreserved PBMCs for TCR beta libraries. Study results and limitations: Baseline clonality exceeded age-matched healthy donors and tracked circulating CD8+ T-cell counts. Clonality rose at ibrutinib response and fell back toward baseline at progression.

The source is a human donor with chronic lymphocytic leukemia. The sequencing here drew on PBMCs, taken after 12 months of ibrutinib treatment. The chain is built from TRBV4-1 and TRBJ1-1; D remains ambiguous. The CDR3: CASSQAKRLTNTEAFF. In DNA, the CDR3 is TGCGCCAGCAGCCAAGCGAAAAGGTTGACGAACACTGAAGCTTTCTTT.